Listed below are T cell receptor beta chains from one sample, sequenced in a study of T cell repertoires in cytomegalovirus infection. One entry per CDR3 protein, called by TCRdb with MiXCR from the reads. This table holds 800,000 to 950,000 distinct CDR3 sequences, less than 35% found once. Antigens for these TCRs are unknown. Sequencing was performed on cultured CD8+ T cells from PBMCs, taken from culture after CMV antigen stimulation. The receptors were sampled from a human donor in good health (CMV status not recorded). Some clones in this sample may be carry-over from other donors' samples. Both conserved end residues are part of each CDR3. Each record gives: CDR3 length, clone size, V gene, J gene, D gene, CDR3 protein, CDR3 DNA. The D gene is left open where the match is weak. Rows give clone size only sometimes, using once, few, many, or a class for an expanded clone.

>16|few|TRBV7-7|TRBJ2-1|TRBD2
CASSQEASGGDNEQFF
TGTGCTAGCAGCCAAGAGGCTAGCGGGGGTGACAATGAGCAGTTCTTC
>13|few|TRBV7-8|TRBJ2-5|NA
CASSLVGIETQYF
TGTGCCAGCAGCTTAGTAGGGATAGAGACCCAGTACTTC
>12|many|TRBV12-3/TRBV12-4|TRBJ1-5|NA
CASSSGLQPQHF
TGTGCCAGCAGCTCGGGGCTTCAGCCCCAGCATTTT
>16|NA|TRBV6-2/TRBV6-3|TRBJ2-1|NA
CVSSYVVVGTNNEQFF
TGTGTCAGCAGTTACGTAGTAGTCGGGACAAACAATGAGCAGTTCTTC
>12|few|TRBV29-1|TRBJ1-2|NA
CSVVEGPYGYTF
TGCAGCGTTGTAGAGGGCCCCTATGGCTACACCTTC
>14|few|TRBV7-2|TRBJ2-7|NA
CASSDSGVPYEQYF
TGTGCCAGCTCTGATAGCGGTGTTCCCTACGAGCAGTACTTC
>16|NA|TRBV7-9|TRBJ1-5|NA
CASSSSQNLLNQPQHF
TGTGCCAGCAGCTCTTCGCAAAACCTCTTAAATCAGCCCCAGCATTTT
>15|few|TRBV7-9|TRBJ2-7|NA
CASSSPGPTSYEQYF
TGTGCCAGCAGCTCTCCGGGACCAACCTCCTACGAGCAGTACTTC
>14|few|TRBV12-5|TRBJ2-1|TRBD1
CASGFGTGGHSQFF
TGTGCTAGTGGTTTCGGGACAGGGGGCCACTCGCAGTTCTTC
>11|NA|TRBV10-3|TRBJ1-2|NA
CAIRDSGGYTF
TGTGCCATCAGGGACAGCGGCGGCTACACCTTC
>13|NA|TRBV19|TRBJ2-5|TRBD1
CASTHAGGETQYF
TGTGCCAGTACCCATGCAGGGGGCGAGACCCAGTACTTC
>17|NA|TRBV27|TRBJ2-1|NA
CASSSSLGTLERNEQFF
TGTGCCAGCAGTTCGTCCTTAGGGACGCTAGAGCGGAATGAGCAGTTCTTC
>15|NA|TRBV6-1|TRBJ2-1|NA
CASVTPWGSYNEQFF
TGTGCCAGCGTCACCCCTTGGGGCTCCTACAATGAGCAGTTCTTC
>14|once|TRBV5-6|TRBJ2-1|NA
CASSTAGRYNEQFF
TGTGCCAGCAGCACGGCCGGACGGTACAATGAGCAGTTCTTC
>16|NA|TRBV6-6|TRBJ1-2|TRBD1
CVSFKGAQTANYGYTF
TGTGTCAGCTTCAAGGGGGCACAGACCGCTAACTATGGCTACACCTTC
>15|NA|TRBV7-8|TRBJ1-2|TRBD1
CASSLTGGLSYGYTF
TGTGCCAGCAGCTTAACAGGGGGCCTTAGTTATGGCTACACCTTC
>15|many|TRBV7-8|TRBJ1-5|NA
CASSLDSYSNQPQHF
TGTGCCAGCAGCTTAGATTCTTATAGCAATCAGCCCCAGCATTTT